This passage covers 11 T cell receptor beta chains from one sample sequenced in a study of metastatic and nonmetastatic thyroid tumors. Among the patients, none had received any treatment before thyroid surgery. TCRdb reanalyzed the PCR reads via MiXCR. Among about 43,000 clones listed, about 3.3% were seen once. Sequenced sample: blood. All receptors come from a female donor with papillary thyroid cancer or a benign thyroid nodule (not recorded which). Some clones in this sample may be carry-over from other donors' samples.

This clone was observed a few times. The genes are TRBV20-1 and TRBJ1-1, with TRBD1 matching 10 bases. Unmatched junction bases numbered 12, after V lost 4 bases and J lost 7 bases. Germline loops: CDR1 DFQATT, CDR2 SNEGSKA (reference sequence). The CDR3 is made up of 15 amino acids. The DNA of the CDR3 is TGCAGTGCTACCATCCTAGGGACAGGGGAGATTGAAGCTTTCTTT. Protein sequence: CSATILGTGEIEAFF.

This clone was found many times. The gene calls are TRBV7-9 and TRBJ2-4, with TRBD2 identical over 8 bases. Trimming removed 6 bases from V and 8 bases from J; junction bases left unmatched: 9. This CDR3 contains 14 residues. Germline lookup yields CDR1 SEHNR and CDR2 FQNEAQ (reference sequence). The CDR3 nucleotides read TGTGCCAGCAGACAGCGGGAGTTAGAAGACATTCAGTACTTC. This translates into CASRQRELEDIQYF.

This clone was detected ten times or more. The chain carries TRBV2 and TRBJ2-2; D is unclear. Germline CDR1 is SNHLY and CDR2 is FYNNEI. The CDR3 loop spans 13 amino acids. The V gene lost 4 bases and the J gene lost 5 bases, with 8 bases spanning the gap. The CDR3 here is CASSVQITGELFF. In nucleotides, the CDR3 is TGTGCCAGCAGTGTACAAATAACCGGGGAGCTGTTTTTT.

This clone was seen only a few times. The chain joins TRBV20-1 to TRBJ2-1; a possible D gene is TRBD2 (6 bases). The V end was cut by 1 base, the J end by 3 bases, with 13 bases between. The CDR3 runs to 15 residues. Germline CDR1 and CDR2: DFQATT and SNEGSKA (reference sequence). CDR3 in DNA: TGCAGTGCTAGAGTTTTACGGGAGATCTACAATGAGCAGTTCTTC. This gives the protein CSARVLREIYNEQFF.

This clone appeared a few times. CDR3 in amino acids: CATSDGVNYGYTF. In nucleotides, the CDR3 is TGTGCCACCAGCGACGGGGTTAACTATGGCTACACCTTC. This sequence joins TRBV15 and TRBJ1-2; D unresolved. Deletions cut 5 bases from V and 1 base from J, with 8 bases between. The CDR3 is 13 residues long. CDR1 is LNHNV, CDR2 YYDKDF, per germline (reference sequence).

This clone came up many times. V gene TRBV7-9 combines with J gene TRBJ2-7; D gene ambiguous. The CDR3 consists of 14 residues. The germline CDR1 and CDR2 sequences are SEHNR and FQNEAQ (reference sequence). V lost 5 bases and J 5 bases, leaving 16 bases between the germline ends. CDR3 bases: TGTGCCAGCAGCCCCCGGCCCCAAAGCGACGAGCAGTACTTC. Translating gives CASSPRPQSDEQYF.

This clone was seen a handful of times. CDR3 amino acids: CASSLMTGLSYEQYF. CDR3 nucleotides: TGCGCCAGCAGTCTGATGACAGGGTTATCCTACGAGCAGTACTTC. V gene TRBV4-1 combines with J gene TRBJ2-7; 7 bases fit TRBD1. The CDR3 sequence is 15 residues long. The germline CDR1 and CDR2 sequences are MGHRA and YSYEKL. With 6 bases clipped from V and 1 base from J, the junction kept 9 bases outside the gene matches.

This clone was counted a few times. This chain connects TRBV15 to TRBJ1-2, with unresolved D. Per the germline V gene, CDR1 is LNHNV and CDR2 is YYDKDF (reference sequence). Trimming pared 0 bases from V and 8 bases from J, leaving 16 bases between. This CDR3 is built from 15 residues. The CDR3 region has the DNA TGTGCCACCAGCAGAGATATCACAAGTGAGGACGGCTACACCTTC. Translated: CATSRDITSEDGYTF.

The table lists this clone with many counts. The rearrangement uses TRBV6-2 or TRBV6-3 and TRBJ2-3; D might be TRBD2 (5 bases). This CDR3 is 14 amino acids long. Germline CDR1 reads MNHEY; CDR2 reads SVGEGT. V dropped 11 bases and J dropped 2 bases, with 17 bases sitting between them. For the CDR3, the DNA is TGTGCCGCGATGAGGGCTCGGACCACAGATACGCAGTATTTT. Amino acids: CAAMRARTTDTQYF.

This clone ranks as medium-sized. The chain couples TRBV5-1 to TRBJ2-3; 11 nucleotides match TRBD1. J was trimmed by 6 bases and V by 5 bases; bases with no gene match: 5. Germline lookup yields CDR1 SGHRS and CDR2 YFSETQ. The CDR3 contains 14 residues. CDR3 nucleotides: TGCGCCAGCAGGGGGACAGGGGGTGCCGATACGCAGTATTTT. This gives the protein CASRGTGGADTQYF.

This clone was seen ten or more times. This chain's CDR3 is CASSRRTNTGLNTGELFF. For the CDR3, the DNA is TGTGCCAGCAGTCGGAGAACTAATACGGGACTTAACACCGGGGAGCTGTTTTTT. The V gene is TRBV6-1, the J gene TRBJ2-2; a weak D match, TRBD2 (6 bases). Per the germline V gene, CDR1 is MNHNS and CDR2 is SASEGT. The CDR3 is 18 amino acids. V lost 5 bases to trimming and J lost 2 bases, with 21 bases between them.